Listed below are T cell receptor beta chains from one sample, sequenced in a study of CD8+ T cells in alopecia areata. TCRdb's table, derived via immunoSEQ multiplex PCR, lists solely in-frame clones and lacks some. Among about 130,000 clones listed, roughly 61% were seen once. The material sequenced was CD4+ T cells sorted from blood, taken at week 0. The origin of the receptors is a human donor with alopecia areata. Each CDR3 is given with its conserved first and last residue. The order of the fields is CDR3 length, J gene, D gene, clone size, V gene, CDR3 protein, CDR3 DNA. D genes are given only for firm matches. Clone size is shown for a subset of rows, as once, few, many or a class of expanded clone.

14,TRBJ2-1,-,-,TRBV5-1,CASSLPPLYNEQFF,TGCGCCAGCAGCTTGCCGCCCCTCTACAATGAGCAGTTCTTC
14,TRBJ2-7,TRBD2,-,TRBV4-3,CASTIGSGRAEQYF,TGCGCCAGCACCATTGGTAGCGGGAGGGCCGAGCAGTACTTC
15,TRBJ2-1,-,-,TRBV27,CASSFRGIHYNEQFF,TGTGCCAGCAGTTTCAGGGGAATTCACTACAATGAGCAGTTCTTC
16,TRBJ2-7,TRBD2,-,TRBV29-1,CSVEDRASGRPNEQYF,TGCAGCGTTGAAGATCGGGCTAGCGGGAGGCCGAACGAGCAGTACTTC
16,TRBJ1-3,TRBD1,once,TRBV18,CASSLRTGSSGNTIYF,TGTGCCAGCTCACTCCGGACAGGGTCCTCTGGAAACACCATATATTTT
15,TRBJ2-7,TRBD2,-,TRBV7-9,CASSFPGLAPDEQYF,TGTGCCAGCAGCTTCCCGGGACTAGCGCCCGACGAGCAGTACTTC
15,TRBJ1-1,-,-,TRBV18,CASSPPVGSNTEAFF,TGTGCCAGCTCACCACCGGTAGGGTCGAACACTGAAGCTTTCTTT
15,TRBJ1-5,-,-,TRBV30,CAWTAGKGQNQPQHF,TGTGCCTGGACCGCCGGGAAGGGGCAGAATCAGCCCCAGCATTTT
13,TRBJ2-7,-,few,TRBV5-6,CASSPDQDGEQYF,TGTGCCAGCAGCCCGGACCAAGACGGGGAGCAGTACTTC
18,TRBJ2-2,TRBD2,-,TRBV5-1,CASSKYYAGGMDTGELFF,TGCGCCAGCAGCAAGTACTATGCGGGAGGGATGGACACCGGGGAGCTGTTTTTT
15,TRBJ1-1,TRBD1,-,TRBV2,CASSGGGAGNTEAFF,TGTGCCAGCAGTGGAGGGGGCGCGGGGAACACTGAAGCTTTCTTT
16,TRBJ1-2,TRBD1,few,TRBV10-3,CAISVTGTGGGNGYTF,TGTGCCATCAGCGTCACCGGGACAGGGGGCGGGAATGGCTACACCTTC
12,TRBJ2-3,-,few,TRBV7-3,CASSQGVNTQYF,TGTGCCAGCAGTCAAGGAGTGAATACGCAGTATTTT
16,TRBJ2-3,TRBD2,-,TRBV7-2,CASSLGNAGGADTQYF,TGTGCCAGCAGCTTAGGGAACGCGGGGGGAGCAGATACGCAGTATTTT
14,TRBJ1-1,TRBD1,once,TRBV9,CASAGQAVNTEAFF,TGTGCCAGCGCAGGACAGGCGGTGAACACTGAAGCTTTCTTT
12,TRBJ2-5,-,few,TRBV29-1,CSGDDIQETQYF,TGCAGCGGTGACGATATTCAAGAGACCCAGTACTTC
15,TRBJ2-1,TRBD2,-,TRBV7-9,CASSFFASGENEQFF,TGTGCCAGCAGCTTTTTCGCTAGCGGGGAGAATGAGCAGTTCTTC
11,TRBJ2-1,-,-,TRBV30,CAWSRRQEQFF,TGTGCCTGGAGTAGGAGGCAAGAGCAGTTCTTC
14,TRBJ2-2,-,-,TRBV5-1,CASRWDSVSGELFF,TGCGCCAGCAGATGGGACTCCGTTTCTGGGGAGCTGTTTTTT
14,TRBJ2-1,-,few,TRBV29-1,CSVLTGTPGNEQFF,TGCAGCGTCCTTACCGGGACACCAGGGAATGAGCAGTTCTTC
14,TRBJ2-5,-,once,TRBV19,CASSSRARQETQYF,TGTGCCAGTAGTTCCAGGGCACGACAAGAGACCCAGTACTTC
15,TRBJ1-5,TRBD1,-,TRBV5-6,CASSSDRGLNQPQHF,TGTGCCAGCAGCTCGGACAGGGGGCTAAATCAGCCCCAGCATTTT
16,TRBJ2-5,TRBD2,-,TRBV7-2,CASSGRTSGVQETQYF,TGTGCCAGCAGCGGACGGACTAGCGGGGTCCAAGAGACCCAGTACTTC
15,TRBJ2-3,-,few,TRBV18,CASSPSVQGTDTQYF,TGTGCCAGCTCACCCTCGGTACAGGGCACAGATACGCAGTATTTT
16,TRBJ2-5,TRBD2,few,TRBV7-2,CASSSGLARYQETQYF,TGTGCCAGCAGCTCGGGACTAGCGCGTTACCAAGAGACCCAGTACTTC
16,TRBJ1-1,-,few,TRBV7-9,CASSARQALGNTEAFF,TGTGCCAGCAGCGCTCGACAGGCCCTGGGGAACACTGAAGCTTTCTTT
16,TRBJ2-2,-,-,TRBV27,CASSQTTGSGTGELFF,TGTGCCAGCAGCCAAACTACAGGGAGTGGGACCGGGGAGCTGTTTTTT
14,TRBJ1-2,TRBD1,few,TRBV7-9,CASSSSGQGHGYTF,TGTGCCAGCAGCTCGAGCGGACAGGGGCATGGCTACACCTTC
15,TRBJ1-2,-,-,TRBV4-3,CASSQATNRARGYTF,TGCGCCAGCAGCCAAGCAACGAACAGGGCCAGGGGCTACACCTTC
17,TRBJ2-2,TRBD1,few,TRBV7-2,CASSLVLGQANTGELFF,TGTGCCAGCAGCTTAGTCCTGGGACAGGCGAACACCGGGGAGCTGTTTTTT
12,TRBJ2-7,-,few,TRBV6-1,CASSLGPRGQYF,TGTGCCAGCAGTCTGGGGCCCCGCGGGCAGTACTTC
13,TRBJ2-3,TRBD2,-,TRBV4-3,CASSGRAADTQYF,TGCGCCAGTAGCGGGAGGGCTGCAGATACGCAGTATTTT
18,TRBJ1-6,-,-,TRBV27,CASTHRAGPESVNSPLHF,TGTGCCAGCACCCATCGAGCAGGCCCTGAGAGTGTTAATTCACCCCTCCACTTT
13,TRBJ2-5,-,few,TRBV5-4,CASSRDRKETQYF,TGTGCCAGCAGCCGCGACCGGAAAGAGACCCAGTACTTC
13,TRBJ2-3,-,-,TRBV5-1,CASSLEDTDTQYF,TGCGCCAGCAGCTTGGAGGACACAGATACGCAGTATTTT
15,TRBJ2-7,-,-,TRBV5-6,CASSLVQDQAHEQYF,TGTGCCAGCAGCTTGGTGCAGGACCAGGCTCACGAGCAGTACTTC
15,TRBJ2-3,TRBD1,few,TRBV7-9,CASSWGQGVPDTQYF,TGTGCCAGCAGCTGGGGACAGGGGGTACCAGATACGCAGTATTTT
12,TRBJ2-5,TRBD1,-,TRBV29-1,CSASQGGETQYF,TGCAGCGCGTCACAGGGGGGAGAGACCCAGTACTTC
16,TRBJ2-7,TRBD2,-,TRBV4-1,CASSQPTSGSSYEQYF,TGCGCCAGCAGCCAACCGACTAGCGGGAGCTCCTACGAGCAGTACTTC
12,TRBJ1-3,-,-,TRBV11-3,CASSPRRNTIYF,TGTGCCAGCAGCCCTAGAAGAAACACCATATATTTT
15,TRBJ1-1,-,once,TRBV18,CASSLRQVENTEAFF,TGTGCCAGCTCACTCAGACAGGTTGAGAACACTGAAGCTTTCTTT
15,TRBJ1-2,-,few,TRBV6-1,CASSEGPGRVYGYTF,TGTGCCAGCAGTGAAGGGCCAGGACGGGTCTATGGCTACACCTTC
13,TRBJ2-5,-,-,TRBV7-8,CASSLGHQETQYF,TGTGCCAGCAGCTTAGGACACCAAGAGACCCAGTACTTC
15,TRBJ2-3,-,few,TRBV4-1,CASSHMGLADHTQYF,TGCGCCAGCAGCCATATGGGGCTAGCCGATCATACGCAGTATTTT
13,TRBJ2-7,-,few,TRBV19,CASSMDSPYEQYF,TGTGCCAGTAGTATGGACAGTCCCTACGAGCAGTACTTC
13,TRBJ2-7,-,-,TRBV7-8,CASSQRRVYEQYF,TGTGCCAGCAGCCAGAGGCGGGTCTACGAGCAGTACTTC
16,TRBJ2-7,TRBD2,once,TRBV14,CASSQEGTSRPYEQYF,TGTGCCAGCAGCCAGGAAGGGACTAGCCGACCCTACGAGCAGTACTTC
14,TRBJ2-7,TRBD1,-,TRBV7-9,CASSLGGQVYEQYF,TGTGCCAGCAGCTTAGGTGGACAGGTCTACGAGCAGTACTTC
16,TRBJ2-1,TRBD2,-,TRBV5-1,CASSLGAGGAFNEQFF,TGCGCCAGCAGCTTGGGGGCGGGAGGCGCCTTCAATGAGCAGTTCTTC
15,TRBJ2-5,TRBD1,few,TRBV7-2,CASSANQGALETQYF,TGTGCCAGCAGCGCCAACCAGGGGGCTTTGGAGACCCAGTACTTC